Below are 14 T cell receptor beta chains sequenced from a single sample in a study of blood T cell repertoires in COVID-19. Here immunoSEQ multiplex PCR was the method, and the copy in TCRdb shows in-frame clones only, minus some. The table has roughly 92,000 clones, around 86% seen once. The sample comprised peripheral blood. All receptors derive from an elderly woman with acute or convalescent COVID-19.

The genes are TRBV3-1 (or the pseudogene TRBV3-2) and TRBJ1-6, with 11 positions matching TRBD1. CDR3 length equals 18 residues. With V trimmed by 0 bases and J by 6 bases, 7 bases remained unmatched. Germline V gives CDR1 LGHDT, CDR2 YNNKEL (reference sequence). The CDR3 sequence: CASSQDRGGTGGNSPLHF. DNA for the CDR3: TGTGCCAGCAGCCAAGATCGGGGCGGGACAGGGGGTAATTCACCCCTCCACTTT.

This clone has a single count. CDR3 sequence: CASSLGGRRYEQYF. CDR3 DNA: TGTGCCAGCAGCTTGGGAGGGAGGAGGTACGAGCAGTACTTC. This chain joins TRBV5-6 and TRBJ2-7, with D perhaps matching TRBD2 (6 bases). The CDR3 has 14 residues. Germline V gives CDR1 SGHDT, CDR2 YYEEEE. V dropped 0 bases and J dropped 4 bases, with 11 bases sitting between them.

The gene calls are TRBV19 and TRBJ2-2, with a tentative D call TRBD1 (7 bases). The V end was cut by 5 bases, the J end by 4 bases, with 14 bases between. The CDR3 spans 15 residues. In germline, CDR1 is LNHDA, CDR2 SQIVND (reference sequence). The CDR3 spells CASSGRQGGTGELFF. As DNA, the CDR3 is TGTGCCAGTAGTGGACGACAGGGAGGCACCGGGGAGCTGTTTTTT.

The chain joins TRBV11-3 to TRBJ1-2; 7 positions match TRBD1. CDR1 is SGHNT, CDR2 YENEEA, per germline. This CDR3 has 13 residues. J gave up 7 bases and V 1 base, and 3 bases lay outside the gene matches. Here the CDR3 reads CASSLVGGGGYTF. The DNA of the CDR3 is TGTGCCAGCAGCTTAGTAGGGGGCGGTGGCTACACCTTC.

V is TRBV5-1 and J is TRBJ1-2; TRBD1 agrees at 9 bases. Germline lookup yields CDR1 SGHRS and CDR2 YFSETQ. This CDR3 is 15 amino acids long. The V gene end was trimmed by 4 bases and the J gene end by 4 bases; junction bases not matched to a gene: 8. As DNA, the CDR3 is TGCGCCAGCAGCCAAACAGGGGGCGAGGCCTATGGCTACACCTTC. This codes for CASSQTGGEAYGYTF.

This sequence joins TRBV28 and TRBJ1-5; possibly TRBD1 for D (5 bases). Germline V gene sequence: CDR1 MDHEN, CDR2 SYDVKM. The CDR3 contains 13 residues. Trimming cost V 3 bases and J 6 bases, with 9 bases left between them. This chain's CDR3 is CASSLWGGQPQHF. The CDR3 nucleotides read TGTGCCAGCAGTTTGTGGGGGGGTCAGCCCCAGCATTTT.

This clone has just a few counts. J is TRBJ2-1 and V is TRBV29-1, with TRBD2 identical over 7 bases. CDR3 length: 16 residues. Germline CDR1 and CDR2: SQVTM and ANQGSEA. Trimming at V came to 4 bases and at J to 0 bases, leaving 9 bases not matched to a gene. The chain's CDR3 is CSVVRAGISSYNEQFF. Here the CDR3 DNA reads TGCAGCGTTGTTAGAGCGGGAATCAGCTCCTACAATGAGCAGTTCTTC.

This chain links TRBV9 with TRBJ2-5; maybe TRBD2 (7 bases). Germline V lookup: CDR1 SGDLS, CDR2 YYNGEE. This CDR3 contains 15 residues. V dropped 4 bases and J dropped 0 bases, with 13 bases sitting between them. CDR3 bases: TGTGCCAGCAGCCCGAGAGGGGGGGACCAAGAGACCCAGTACTTC. Translating it yields CASSPRGGDQETQYF.

J is TRBJ1-3 and V is TRBV5-1; maybe TRBD1 (5 bases). This CDR3 has 14 residues. Germline values: CDR1 SGHRS, CDR2 YFSETQ. The V end was cut by 1 base, the J end by 0 bases, with 5 bases between. The chain's CDR3 is CASSLTGSGNTIYF. The CDR3 nucleotides are TGCGCCAGCAGCTTGACAGGCTCTGGAAACACCATATATTTT.

The gene calls are TRBV9 and TRBJ2-2, with 9 bases fitting TRBD1. Losses at the gene ends were 4 bases for V and 4 bases for J; bases not matched to a gene: 5. Germline V gene data show CDR1 as SGDLS and CDR2 as YYNGEE. CDR3 length: 15 residues. As DNA, the CDR3 is TGTGCCAGCAGCTCGGGACAGGGAAGCACCGGGGAGCTGTTTTTT. It is translated as CASSSGQGSTGELFF. Full variable domain (missing parts from reference TRBV9 and TRBJ2-2): DSGVTQTPKHLITATGQRVTLRCSPRSGDLSVYWYQQSLDQGLQFLIQYYNGEERAKGNILERFSAQQFPDLHSELNLSSLELGDSALYFCASSSGQGSTGELFFGEGSRLTVL.

The V and J genes are TRBV29-1 and TRBJ2-4; TRBD1 is a possible D gene (5 bases). The V end was cut by 4 bases, the J end by 0 bases, with 13 bases between. Germline V CDR1 and CDR2: SQVTM, ANQGSEA. The CDR3 contains 15 residues. As DNA, the CDR3 is TGCAGCGTTGCAAACAGGTCGATAGCCAAAAACATTCAGTACTTC. This gives the protein CSVANRSIAKNIQYF.

The chain has TRBV2 and TRBJ2-6; D may be TRBD1 (5 bases). Trimming removed 2 bases from V and 0 bases from J, with 8 bases in between. This CDR3 region has 16 residues. The germline CDR1 and CDR2 sequences are SNHLY and FYNNEI. CDR3 nucleotides: TGTGCCAGCAGTGAAACAGGCCCCTCTGGGGCCAACGTCCTGACTTTC. Translated, it gives CASSETGPSGANVLTF.

The chain uses TRBV6-5 and TRBJ1-4; TRBD1 agrees at 7 bases. V trimming: 6 bases; J trimming: 8 bases; junction bases outside the gene matches: 9. Germline-derived CDR1 and CDR2 are MNHEY and SVGAGI. This CDR3 region has 14 residues. The CDR3 bases are TGTGCCAGCAGCCCAAGGACAGGTGCCGAAAAACTGTTTTTT. Protein sequence: CASSPRTGAEKLFF.

V and J are TRBV19 and TRBJ2-2, with a weak D call TRBD2 (5 bases). The CDR3 consists of 14 residues. Trimming removed 1 base from V and 7 bases from J, with 10 bases in between. Germline CDR1 and CDR2: LNHDA and SQIVND (reference sequence). CDR3: CASSIVPRGGELFF. The CDR3 region has the DNA TGTGCCAGTAGTATAGTCCCTCGGGGCGGGGAGCTGTTTTTT. Variable domain in full (rest from reference TRBV19 and TRBJ2-2): DGGITQSPKYLFRKEGQNVTLSCEQNLNHDAMYWYRQDPGQGLRLIYYSQIVNDFQKGDIAEGYSVSREKKESFPLTVTSAQKNPTAFYLCASSIVPRGGELFFGEGSRLTVL.